This T cell receptor beta chain was observed in a study of T cell repertoires in cytomegalovirus infection. In the study overall: Both a matching HLA type and CMV infection were indicated by public TCR beta signatures. Findings and limits, study-wide: There were carriers of CMV plus the relevant HLA, and cumulative public TCR beta family frequency identified them. Predominance within the ex vivo response was attributable to HLA-C-restricted CMV-specific TCR beta clonotypes.

One entry per CDR3 protein results from TCRdb running MiXCR on the reads. The table shows some 680,000 distinct CDR3 sequences, with about a third occurring only once. CDR1 is SEHNR and CDR2 is FQNEAQ in the germline V gene (reference sequence). This CDR3 is 15 amino acids long. Trimming cost V 7 bases and J 5 bases, with 21 bases left between them. This clonotype was observed a few times. Its antigen is not identified. The receptor was derived from a human donor in good health (CMV status not recorded). Some clones in this sample may be carry-over from other donors' samples. The chain joins TRBV7-9 to TRBJ2-7; D remains unclear. The material sequenced was PBMCs. As DNA, the CDR3 is TGTGCCAGCACCCCCCCGAAGGCGGCGTTGGACGAGCAGTACTTC. Protein: CASTPPKAALDEQYF.